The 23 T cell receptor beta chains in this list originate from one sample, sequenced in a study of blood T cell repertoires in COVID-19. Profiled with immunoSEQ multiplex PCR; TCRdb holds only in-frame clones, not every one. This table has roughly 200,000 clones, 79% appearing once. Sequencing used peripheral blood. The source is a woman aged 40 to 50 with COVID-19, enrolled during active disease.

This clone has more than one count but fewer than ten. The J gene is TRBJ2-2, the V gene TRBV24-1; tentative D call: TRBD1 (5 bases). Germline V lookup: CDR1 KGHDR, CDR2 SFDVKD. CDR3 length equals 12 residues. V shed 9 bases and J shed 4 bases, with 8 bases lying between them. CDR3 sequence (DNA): TGTGCCACCCAGGGCGGCACCGGGGAGCTGTTTTTT. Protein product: CATQGGTGELFF.

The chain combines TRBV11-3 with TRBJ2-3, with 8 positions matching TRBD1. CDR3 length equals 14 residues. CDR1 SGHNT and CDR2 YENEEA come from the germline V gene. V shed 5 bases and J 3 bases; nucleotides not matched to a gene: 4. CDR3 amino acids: CASSPGTGTDTQYF. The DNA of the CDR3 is TGTGCCAGCAGCCCCGGGACAGGAACAGATACGCAGTATTTT.

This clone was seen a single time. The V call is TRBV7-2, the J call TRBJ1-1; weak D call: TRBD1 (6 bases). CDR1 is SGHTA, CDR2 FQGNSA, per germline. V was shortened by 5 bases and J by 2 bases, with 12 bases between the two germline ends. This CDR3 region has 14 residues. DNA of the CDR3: TGTGCCAGCAGCCCCGGACAGAGTAACACTGAAGCTTTCTTT. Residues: CASSPGQSNTEAFF.

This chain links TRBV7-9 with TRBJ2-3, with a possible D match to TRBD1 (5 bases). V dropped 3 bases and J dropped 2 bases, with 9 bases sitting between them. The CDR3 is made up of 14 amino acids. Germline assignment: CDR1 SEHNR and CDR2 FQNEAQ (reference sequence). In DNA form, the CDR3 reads TGTGCCAGCAGCTTTGAAGGGGACACAGATACGCAGTATTTT. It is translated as CASSFEGDTDTQYF. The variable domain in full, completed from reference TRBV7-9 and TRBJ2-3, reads DTGVSQNPRHKITKRGQNVTFRCDPISEHNRLYWYRQTLGQGPEFLTYFQNEAQLEKSRLLSDRFSAERPKGSFSTLEIQRTEQGDSAMYLCASSFEGDTDTQYFGPGTRLTVL.

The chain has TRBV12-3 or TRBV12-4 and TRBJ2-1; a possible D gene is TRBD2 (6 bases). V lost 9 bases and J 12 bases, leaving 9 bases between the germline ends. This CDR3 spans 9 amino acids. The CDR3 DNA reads TGTGCCAGTGGGACTCGGCAGTTCTTC. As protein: CASGTRQFF.

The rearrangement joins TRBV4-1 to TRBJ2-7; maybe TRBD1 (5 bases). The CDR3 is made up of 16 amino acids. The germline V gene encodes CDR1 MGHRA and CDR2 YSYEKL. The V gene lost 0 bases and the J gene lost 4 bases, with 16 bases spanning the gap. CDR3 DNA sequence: TGCGCCAGCAGCCAAGAGGGGCATAACACCTGGTACGAGCAGTACTTC. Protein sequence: CASSQEGHNTWYEQYF.

The CDR3: CSARVSWPQYF. The DNA for the CDR3 is TGCAGTGCTAGGGTCTCTTGGCCCCAGTACTTC. V and J are TRBV20-1 and TRBJ2-5, with no clear D. The V and J ends lost 3 bases and 9 bases respectively, with 11 bases between them. The V gene's germline CDR1 is DFQATT and CDR2 SNEGSKA (reference sequence). This CDR3 is 11 amino acids long.

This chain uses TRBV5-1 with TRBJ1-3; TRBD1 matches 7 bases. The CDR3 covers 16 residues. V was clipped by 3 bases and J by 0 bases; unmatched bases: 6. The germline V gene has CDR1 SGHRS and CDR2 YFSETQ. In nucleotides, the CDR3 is TGCGCCAGCAGCTGGGGACAGCTGTTCTCTGGAAACACCATATATTTT. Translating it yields CASSWGQLFSGNTIYF.

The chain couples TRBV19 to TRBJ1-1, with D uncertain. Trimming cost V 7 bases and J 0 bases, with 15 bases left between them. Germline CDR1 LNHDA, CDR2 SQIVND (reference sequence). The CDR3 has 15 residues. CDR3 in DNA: TGTGCCAGTACCCATAAGGGAGGAGTGAACACTGAAGCTTTCTTT. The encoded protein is CASTHKGGVNTEAFF. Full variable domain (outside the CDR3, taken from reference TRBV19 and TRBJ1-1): DGGITQSPKYLFRKEGQNVTLSCEQNLNHDAMYWYRQDPGQGLRLIYYSQIVNDFQKGDIAEGYSVSREKKESFPLTVTSAQKNPTAFYLCASTHKGGVNTEAFFGQGTRLTVV.

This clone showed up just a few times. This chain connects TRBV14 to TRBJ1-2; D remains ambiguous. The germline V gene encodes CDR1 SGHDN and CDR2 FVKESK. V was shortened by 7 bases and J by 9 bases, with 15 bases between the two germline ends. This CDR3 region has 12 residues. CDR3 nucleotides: TGTGCCAGCAACCTAGAGGGAGGTCGCTACACCTTC. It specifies CASNLEGGRYTF.

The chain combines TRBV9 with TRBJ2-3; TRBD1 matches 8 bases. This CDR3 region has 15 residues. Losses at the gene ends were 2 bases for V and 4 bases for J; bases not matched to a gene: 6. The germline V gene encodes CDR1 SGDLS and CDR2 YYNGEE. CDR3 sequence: CASSVQTGAADTQYF. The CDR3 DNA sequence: TGTGCCAGCAGCGTCCAGACAGGGGCCGCAGATACGCAGTATTTT. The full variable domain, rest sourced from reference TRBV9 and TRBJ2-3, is DSGVTQTPKHLITATGQRVTLRCSPRSGDLSVYWYQQSLDQGLQFLIQYYNGEERAKGNILERFSAQQFPDLHSELNLSSLELGDSALYFCASSVQTGAADTQYFGPGTRLTVL.

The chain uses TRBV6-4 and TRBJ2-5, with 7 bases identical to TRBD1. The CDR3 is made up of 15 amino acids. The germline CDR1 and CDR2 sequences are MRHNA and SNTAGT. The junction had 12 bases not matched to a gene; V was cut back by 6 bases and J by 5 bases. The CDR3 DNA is TGTGCCAGCAGGGCACGTTTACAGGGGACGGAGACCCAGTACTTC. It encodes CASRARLQGTETQYF.

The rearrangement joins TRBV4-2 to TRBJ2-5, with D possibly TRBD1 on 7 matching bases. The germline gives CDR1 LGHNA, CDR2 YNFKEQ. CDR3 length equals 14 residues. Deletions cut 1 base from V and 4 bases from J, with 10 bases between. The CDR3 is CASSQAQGGETQYF. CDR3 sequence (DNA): TGTGCCAGCAGCCAAGCCCAGGGGGGAGAGACCCAGTACTTC.

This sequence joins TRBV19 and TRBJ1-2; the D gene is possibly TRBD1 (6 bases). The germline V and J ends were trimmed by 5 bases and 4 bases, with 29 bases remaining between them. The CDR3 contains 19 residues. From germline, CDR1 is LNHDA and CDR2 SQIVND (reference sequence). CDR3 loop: CASSPAEGGLYLDRYGYTF. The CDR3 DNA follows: TGTGCCAGTAGTCCAGCTGAGGGGGGGCTCTACCTCGACCGCTATGGCTACACCTTC.

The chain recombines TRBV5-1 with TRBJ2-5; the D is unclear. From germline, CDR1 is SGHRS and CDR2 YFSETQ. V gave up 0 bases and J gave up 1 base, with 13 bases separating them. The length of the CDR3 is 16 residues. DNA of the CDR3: TGCGCCAGCAGCTTGGGTATGAAAGCCGTCCAAGAGACCCAGTACTTC. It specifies CASSLGMKAVQETQYF.

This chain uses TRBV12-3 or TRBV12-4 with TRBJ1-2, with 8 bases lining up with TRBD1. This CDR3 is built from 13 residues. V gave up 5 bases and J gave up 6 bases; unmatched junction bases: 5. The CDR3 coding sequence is TGTGCCAGCAGTCGGACAGGGCAAAATGGCTACACCTTC. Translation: CASSRTGQNGYTF.

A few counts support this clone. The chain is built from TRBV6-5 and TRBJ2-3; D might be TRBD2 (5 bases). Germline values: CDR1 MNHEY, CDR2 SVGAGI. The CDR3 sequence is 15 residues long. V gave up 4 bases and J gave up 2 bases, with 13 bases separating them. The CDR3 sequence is CASSFSLADTDTQYF. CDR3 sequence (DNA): TGTGCCAGCAGTTTTTCTCTAGCAGACACAGATACGCAGTATTTT.

CDR3 amino acids: CASSSLIRDRYYQPQHF. CDR3 DNA: TGTGCCAGCAGCTCCCTCATTCGGGACAGATATTATCAGCCCCAGCATTTT. This chain links TRBV7-6 with TRBJ1-5; 7 bases agree with TRBD1. This CDR3 region has 17 residues. The V gene end was trimmed by 4 bases and the J gene end by 5 bases; junction bases not matched to a gene: 14. Germline lookup yields CDR1 SGHVS and CDR2 FNYEAQ. The whole variable domain, filled in from reference TRBV7-6 and TRBJ1-5, reads GAGVSQSPRYKVTKRGQDVALRCDPISGHVSLYWYRQALGQGPEFLTYFNYEAQQDKSGLPNDRFSAERPEGSISTLTIQRTEQRDSAMYRCASSSLIRDRYYQPQHFGDGTRLSIL.

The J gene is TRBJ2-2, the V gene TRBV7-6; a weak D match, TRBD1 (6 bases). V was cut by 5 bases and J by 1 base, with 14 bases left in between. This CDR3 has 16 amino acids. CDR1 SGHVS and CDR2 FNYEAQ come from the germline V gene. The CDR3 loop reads CASSVQGRGNTGELFF. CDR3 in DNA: TGTGCCAGCAGCGTACAGGGCCGGGGGAACACCGGGGAGCTGTTTTTT.

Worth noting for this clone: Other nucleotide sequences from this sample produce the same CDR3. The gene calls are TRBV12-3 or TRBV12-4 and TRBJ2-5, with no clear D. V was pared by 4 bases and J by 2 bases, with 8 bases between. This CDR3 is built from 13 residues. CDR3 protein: CASSSGLQETQYF. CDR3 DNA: TGTGCCAGCAGTTCCGGGTTACAAGAGACCCAGTACTTC.

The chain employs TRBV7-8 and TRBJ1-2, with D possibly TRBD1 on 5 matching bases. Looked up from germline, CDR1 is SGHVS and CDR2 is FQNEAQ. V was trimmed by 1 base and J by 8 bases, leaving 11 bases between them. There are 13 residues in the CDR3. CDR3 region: CASSLGGETGYTF. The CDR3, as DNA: TGTGCCAGCAGCTTAGGGGGGGAAACGGGCTACACCTTC. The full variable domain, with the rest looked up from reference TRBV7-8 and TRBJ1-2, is GAGVSQSPRYKVAKRGQDVALRCDPISGHVSLFWYQQALGQGPEFLTYFQNEAQLDKSGLPSDRFFAERPEGSVSTLKIQRTQQEDSAVYLCASSLGGETGYTFGSGTRLTVV.

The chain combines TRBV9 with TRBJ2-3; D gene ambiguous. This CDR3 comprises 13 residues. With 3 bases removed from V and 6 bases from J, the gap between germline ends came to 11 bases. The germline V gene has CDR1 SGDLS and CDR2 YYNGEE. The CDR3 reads CASSEHLEDTQYF. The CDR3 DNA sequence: TGTGCCAGCAGCGAGCACTTAGAGGATACGCAGTATTTT.

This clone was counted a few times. As DNA, the CDR3 is TGCGCCAGCAGCCAAGCTGGGGCCGCTGAGACTGAAGCTTTCTTT. Its translation: CASSQAGAAETEAFF. This sequence joins TRBV4-3 and TRBJ1-1; tentatively, D is TRBD1 (5 bases). CDR3 length equals 15 residues. Per germline, CDR1 LGHNA and CDR2 YSLEER. With 1 base removed from V and 5 bases from J, the gap between germline ends came to 14 bases.